The rows below give T cell receptor beta chains drawn from one sample of a study of persistence of HIV-infected CD4 T cells. Here immunoSEQ multiplex PCR was the method, and the copy in TCRdb shows in-frame clones only, minus some. This sample has 30,000 or so clones, with roughly 80% found just once. These receptors have no known antigen. This sample comprised CD4+ T cells sorted from PBMCs after roughly 18-hour stimulation, obtained from a patient who received antiretroviral therapy. The origin of the receptors is an adult woman with HIV who was CMV-seropositive. Each CDR3 is given with its conserved first and last residue. Each record gives: D gene, clone size, J gene, V gene, CDR3 protein, CDR3 DNA. D genes are given only for firm matches. Size tells how often a clone was seen (once, few, many) or the class of an expanded clone, and some rows leave it out.

TRBD1 - TRBJ2-7 TRBV2 CASSQSRDRAHEQYF TGTGCCAGCAGTCAGTCCCGGGACAGGGCTCACGAGCAGTACTTC
TRBD2 - TRBJ2-6 TRBV7-8 CASSLRTSIGANVLTF TGTGCCAGCAGCCTACGGACTAGCATTGGGGCCAACGTCCTGACTTTC
- - TRBJ1-3 TRBV18 CASSPQRDRIGGNTIYF TGTGCCAGCTCACCCCAAAGAGACAGAATTGGTGGAAACACCATATATTTT
- - TRBJ1-5 TRBV7-2 CASSRLPNQPQHF TGTGCCAGCAGCCGTCTACCGAATCAGCCCCAGCATTTT
- - TRBJ1-3 TRBV5-1 CASSLGRPGNTIYF TGCGCCAGCAGCTTAGGGCGTCCTGGAAACACCATATATTTT
- once TRBJ1-5 TRBV30 CAWGGLSNQPQHF TGTGCCTGGGGGGGGTTGAGCAATCAGCCCCAGCATTTT
- - TRBJ2-5 TRBV7-8 CASSYRGAGETQYF TGTGCCAGCAGCTACCGGGGGGCCGGGGAGACCCAGTACTTC
- - TRBJ2-1 TRBV18 CASSPDGYNEQFF TGTGCCAGCTCACCGGACGGCTACAATGAGCAGTTCTTC
TRBD2 - TRBJ2-5 TRBV10-1 CASSTGLAGVQETQYF TGCGCCAGCAGTACCGGACTAGCGGGAGTCCAAGAGACCCAGTACTTC
- - TRBJ1-4 TRBV7-9 CASSFSSVGTNEKLFF TGTGCCAGCAGCTTTTCCTCGGTGGGCACTAATGAAAAACTGTTTTTT
- - TRBJ1-1 TRBV6-2/TRBV6-3 CASSYSWGVTEAFF TGTGCCAGCAGTTACTCGTGGGGGGTCACTGAAGCTTTCTTT
- - TRBJ1-1 TRBV18 CASSPAGPPNTEAFF TGTGCCAGCTCTCCGGCGGGTCCCCCGAACACTGAAGCTTTCTTT
TRBD1 once TRBJ2-2 TRBV10-3 CATKTGGGNTGELFF TGTGCCACCAAGACAGGGGGCGGGAACACCGGGGAGCTGTTTTTT
TRBD1 few TRBJ2-1 TRBV7-9 CASTQGASKGYSEQFF TGTGCCAGCACCCAGGGGGCCTCCAAAGGGTACAGTGAGCAGTTCTTC
- - TRBJ2-3 TRBV4-3 CASSQVKRDTQYF TGCGCCAGCAGCCAAGTAAAGAGGGATACGCAGTATTTT
- - TRBJ1-5 TRBV30 CAWLGHSNQPQHF TGTGCCTGGTTAGGACATAGCAATCAGCCCCAGCATTTT
- - TRBJ1-5 TRBV5-1 CASSQDSNQPQHF TGCGCCAGCAGCCAAGATAGCAATCAGCCCCAGCATTTT
- - TRBJ1-1 TRBV19 CASMWAKNTEAFF TGTGCCAGTATGTGGGCAAAGAACACTGAAGCTTTCTTT
- - TRBJ1-2 TRBV7-2 CASSLGGVGGYTF TGTGCCAGCAGCTTAGGGGGGGTCGGTGGCTACACCTTC
TRBD1 - TRBJ2-7 TRBV11-3 CASSSLTGTSYEQYF TGTGCCAGCAGCTCTCTGACAGGGACCTCCTACGAGCAGTACTTC
- once TRBJ1-5 TRBV7-8 CASSLARARGNSNQPQHF TGTGCCAGCAGCTTAGCTAGGGCCAGGGGAAATAGCAATCAGCCCCAGCATTTT
- - TRBJ2-7 TRBV24-1 CATSDTYEQYF TGTGCCACCAGTGACACTTACGAGCAGTACTTC
- - TRBJ1-5 TRBV12-3/TRBV12-4 CASRREPGQPQHF TGTGCCAGCAGGAGGGAACCGGGTCAGCCCCAGCATTTT
TRBD1 - TRBJ1-1 TRBV5-6 CASSLSGQGGAFF TGTGCCAGCAGCTTGTCTGGACAGGGTGGAGCTTTCTTT
- once TRBJ1-4 TRBV25-1 CASSEWTDNEKLFF TGTGCCAGCAGTGAGTGGACAGATAATGAAAAACTGTTTTTT
- - TRBJ2-7 TRBV6-5 CASRGTSEGQYF TGTGCCAGCAGGGGGACGTCCGAGGGGCAGTACTTC
- - TRBJ1-2 TRBV29-1 CSSTQGDYGYTF TGCAGCTCTACTCAGGGTGACTATGGCTACACCTTC
- - TRBJ1-2 TRBV6-5 CASDGPRGYTF TGTGCCAGCGACGGTCCCCGGGGCTACACCTTC
TRBD1 few TRBJ1-4 TRBV5-8 CASSAGQGSTNEKLFF TGTGCCAGCAGCGCGGGACAGGGGTCAACTAATGAAAAACTGTTTTTT
- - TRBJ2-3 TRBV29-1 CSVNLGGRGAGTQYF TGCAGCGTCAACCTCGGTGGCAGGGGGGCGGGTACGCAGTATTTT
- - TRBJ2-7 TRBV7-9 CASSLGVGSYEQYF TGTGCCAGCAGCTTAGGGGTGGGTTCCTACGAGCAGTACTTC
- - TRBJ1-5 TRBV7-3 CASSLEGVAVGNQPQHF TGTGCCAGCAGCTTAGAGGGGGTGGCGGTCGGCAATCAGCCCCAGCATTTT
- - TRBJ2-5 TRBV5-1 CASSLFFGNRGEETQYF TGCGCCAGCAGCTTGTTCTTCGGAAACCGGGGAGAAGAGACCCAGTACTTC
- - TRBJ2-7 TRBV7-2 CASSRDISAYEQYF TGTGCCAGCAGCCGGGACATATCAGCCTACGAGCAGTACTTC
- - TRBJ1-4 TRBV5-8 CASSLRQPREKLFF TGTGCCAGCAGTCTTCGACAGCCGCGGGAAAAACTGTTTTTT
TRBD1 - TRBJ1-2 TRBV4-1 CASSQDRTGSRYGYTF TGCGCCAGCAGCCAAGATCGGACAGGGAGCCGCTATGGCTACACCTTC
- - TRBJ1-4 TRBV21-1 CASSKARYRDGAYEKLFF TGTGCCAGCAGCAAAGCAAGGTACCGGGATGGGGCCTATGAAAAACTGTTTTTT
- once TRBJ1-2 TRBV5-6 CASKLGKGGYGYTF TGTGCCAGCAAACTGGGGAAGGGAGGCTATGGCTACACCTTC
TRBD1 - TRBJ1-4 TRBV7-9 CASSRDSLNEKLFF TGTGCCAGCAGCCGGGACAGCCTAAATGAAAAACTGTTTTTT
TRBD1 - TRBJ1-1 TRBV11-3 CASSLETGGTEAFF TGTGCCAGCAGCTTAGAGACAGGGGGCACTGAAGCTTTCTTT
- - TRBJ1-1 TRBV5-6 CASSRTVNTEAFF TGTGCCAGCAGCCGCACGGTGAACACTGAAGCTTTCTTT
- - TRBJ2-5 TRBV5-1 CASSLRETQYF TGCGCCAGCAGCTTGAGAGAGACCCAGTACTTC
- - TRBJ1-2 TRBV28 CASSLEQANYGYTF TGTGCCAGCAGTTTAGAGCAGGCTAACTATGGCTACACCTTC
TRBD1 - TRBJ1-4 TRBV7-9 CASSRDSTEKLFF TGTGCCAGCAGCCGGGACAGCACCGAAAAACTGTTTTTT
- - TRBJ1-1 TRBV28 CASSLWSDGRNTEAFF TGTGCCAGCAGTTTATGGTCGGACGGGAGGAACACTGAAGCTTTCTTT
TRBD2 - TRBJ2-1 TRBV25-1 CASGRSPNEQFF TGTGCCTCCGGGAGGAGCCCCAATGAGCAGTTCTTC
- - TRBJ1-2 TRBV4-3 CASSQDGRGSNYGYTF TGCGCCAGCAGCCAAGATGGGAGAGGCTCTAACTATGGCTACACCTTC